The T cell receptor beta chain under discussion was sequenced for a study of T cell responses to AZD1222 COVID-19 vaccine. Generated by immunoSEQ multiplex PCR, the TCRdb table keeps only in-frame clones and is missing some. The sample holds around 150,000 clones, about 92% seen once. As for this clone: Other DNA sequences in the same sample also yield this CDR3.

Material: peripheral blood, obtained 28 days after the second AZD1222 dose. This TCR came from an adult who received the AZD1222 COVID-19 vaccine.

In nucleotides, the CDR3 is TGTGCCAGCACCGGGACAGTCTATGGCTACACCTTC. This gives the protein CASTGTVYGYTF. This chain joins TRBV28 and TRBJ1-2; 7 nucleotides match TRBD1. The trim removed 7 bases at V and 4 bases at J, leaving 3 bases unmatched. There are 12 residues in the CDR3. Per germline, CDR1 MDHEN and CDR2 SYDVKM.